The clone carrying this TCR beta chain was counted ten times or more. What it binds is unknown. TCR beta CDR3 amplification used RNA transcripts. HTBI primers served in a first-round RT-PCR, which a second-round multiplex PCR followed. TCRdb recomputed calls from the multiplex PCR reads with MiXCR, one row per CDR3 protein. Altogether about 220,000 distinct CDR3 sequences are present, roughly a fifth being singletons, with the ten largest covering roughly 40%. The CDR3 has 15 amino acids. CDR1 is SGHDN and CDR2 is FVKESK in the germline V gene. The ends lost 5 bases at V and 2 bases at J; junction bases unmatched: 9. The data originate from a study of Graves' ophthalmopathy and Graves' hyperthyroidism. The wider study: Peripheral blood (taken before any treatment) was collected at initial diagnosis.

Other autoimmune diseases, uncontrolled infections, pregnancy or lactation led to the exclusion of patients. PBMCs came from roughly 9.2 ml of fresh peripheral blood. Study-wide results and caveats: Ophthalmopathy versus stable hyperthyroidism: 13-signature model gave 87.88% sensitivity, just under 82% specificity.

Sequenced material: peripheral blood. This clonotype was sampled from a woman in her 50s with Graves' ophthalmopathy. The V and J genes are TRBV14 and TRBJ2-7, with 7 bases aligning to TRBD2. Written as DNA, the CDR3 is TGTGCCAGCAGCTTCGAACTAGCGCCGACCTACGAGCAGTACTTC. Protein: CASSFELAPTYEQYF.